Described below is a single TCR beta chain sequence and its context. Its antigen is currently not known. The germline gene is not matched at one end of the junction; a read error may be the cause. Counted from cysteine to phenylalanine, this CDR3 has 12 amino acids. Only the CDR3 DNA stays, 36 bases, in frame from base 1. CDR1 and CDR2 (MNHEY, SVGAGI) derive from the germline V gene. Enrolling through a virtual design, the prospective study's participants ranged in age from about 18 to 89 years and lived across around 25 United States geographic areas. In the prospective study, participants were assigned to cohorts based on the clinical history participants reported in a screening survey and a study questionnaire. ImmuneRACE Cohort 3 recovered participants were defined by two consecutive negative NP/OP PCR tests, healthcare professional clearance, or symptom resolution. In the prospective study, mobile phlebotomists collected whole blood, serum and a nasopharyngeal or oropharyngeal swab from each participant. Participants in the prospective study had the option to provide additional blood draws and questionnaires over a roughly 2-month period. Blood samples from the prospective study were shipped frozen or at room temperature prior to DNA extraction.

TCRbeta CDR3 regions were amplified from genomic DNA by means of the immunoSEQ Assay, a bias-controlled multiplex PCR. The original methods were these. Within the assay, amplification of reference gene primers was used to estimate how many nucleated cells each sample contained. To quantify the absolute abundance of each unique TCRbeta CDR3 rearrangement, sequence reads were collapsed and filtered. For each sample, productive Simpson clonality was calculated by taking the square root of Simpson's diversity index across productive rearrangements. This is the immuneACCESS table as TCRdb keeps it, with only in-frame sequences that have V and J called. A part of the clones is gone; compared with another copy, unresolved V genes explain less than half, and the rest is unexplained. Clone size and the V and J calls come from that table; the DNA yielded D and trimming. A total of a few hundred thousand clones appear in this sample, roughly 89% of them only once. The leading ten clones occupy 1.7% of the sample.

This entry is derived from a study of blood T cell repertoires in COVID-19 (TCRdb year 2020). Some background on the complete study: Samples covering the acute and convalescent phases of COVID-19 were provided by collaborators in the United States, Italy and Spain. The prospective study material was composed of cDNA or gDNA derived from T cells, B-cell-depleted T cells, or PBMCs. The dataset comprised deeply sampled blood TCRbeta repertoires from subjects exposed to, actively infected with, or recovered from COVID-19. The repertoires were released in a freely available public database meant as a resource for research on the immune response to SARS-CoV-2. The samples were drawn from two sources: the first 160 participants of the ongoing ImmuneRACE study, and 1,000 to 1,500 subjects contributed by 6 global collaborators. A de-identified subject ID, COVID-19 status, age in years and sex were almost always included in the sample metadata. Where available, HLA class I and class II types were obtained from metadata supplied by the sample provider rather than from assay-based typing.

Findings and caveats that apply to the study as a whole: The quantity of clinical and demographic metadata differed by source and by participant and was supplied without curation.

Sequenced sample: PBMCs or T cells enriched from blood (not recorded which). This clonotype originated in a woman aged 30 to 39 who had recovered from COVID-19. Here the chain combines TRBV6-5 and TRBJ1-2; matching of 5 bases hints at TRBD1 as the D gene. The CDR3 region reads CASTGGTAMRTF. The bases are TGTGCCAGCACGGGGGGGACGGCTATGAGGACTTTC.